These 15 T cell receptor beta chains originate from one sample sequenced in a study of radiotherapy plus CTLA-4 blockade in lung cancer. The repertoire was sequenced with immunoSEQ multiplex PCR; TCRdb's copy has only in-frame clones and lacks some. The sample yields fewer than 65,000 clones, almost 85% seen once. The sequencing here drew on peripheral blood, taken from a patient treated with radiotherapy plus ipilimumab. These receptors all come from a human donor with non-small cell lung cancer whose response to radiotherapy plus ipilimumab could not be evaluated.

This chain uses TRBV28 with TRBJ2-7, with 7 bases matching TRBD1. The V gene's germline CDR1 is MDHEN and CDR2 SYDVKM. V was clipped by 6 bases and J by 5 bases; unmatched bases: 7. The CDR3 extends over 13 amino acids. The CDR3 nucleotides are TGTGCCAGCAGGGGGACAGCTCCTGACGAGCAGTACTTC. Protein product: CASRGTAPDEQYF.

The genes are TRBV5-3 and TRBJ1-4; 7 bases are a match to TRBD1. TRBV5-3 is flagged as an ORF with uncertain function. V lost 4 bases, J lost 10 bases, and 16 bases stayed unmatched. The CDR3 contains 16 residues. DNA of the CDR3: TGTGCCAGAAGCCACGACAGGGATGGTCCAGTGGGAAAACTGTTTTTT. Residues: CARSHDRDGPVGKLFF.

The chain recombines TRBV11-1 with TRBJ2-7; 14 bases map to TRBD2. V gave up 5 bases and J gave up 5 bases; unmatched junction bases: 5. From germline, CDR1 is SGHAT and CDR2 FQDESV (reference sequence). The CDR3 totals 15 residues. CDR3 sequence: CASSPRTSGRNEQYF. Here the CDR3 DNA reads TGTGCCAGCAGCCCACGGACTAGCGGGAGGAACGAGCAGTACTTC.

This chain joins TRBV6-6 and TRBJ1-5; D possibly corresponds to TRBD1 (5 bases). This CDR3 region has 15 residues. V was pared by 5 bases and J by 6 bases, with 17 bases between. Germline CDR1 and CDR2: MNHNY and SVGAGI (reference sequence). CDR3 bases: TGTGCCAGCAGTACCAGCCGGGGGGTGGGTCAGCCCCAGCATTTT. Amino acids: CASSTSRGVGQPQHF.

The chain links TRBV9 to TRBJ2-3, with 10 bases identical to TRBD2. J was trimmed by 5 bases and V by 5 bases; bases with no gene match: 8. CDR3 size: 15 residues. Germline V gives CDR1 SGDLS, CDR2 YYNGEE. The CDR3 reads CASSTAGGQKDTQYF. CDR3 DNA sequence: TGTGCCAGCAGTACAGCGGGAGGGCAAAAAGATACGCAGTATTTT.

V usage is TRBV7-9 and J usage is TRBJ2-4; D is possibly TRBD2 (7 bases). From germline, CDR1 is SEHNR and CDR2 FQNEAQ (reference sequence). V was trimmed by 1 base and J by 2 bases, leaving 15 bases between them. CDR3 length equals 17 residues. CDR3 coding DNA: TGTGCCAGCAGCTTAGGGGGAGGGACATCGACCAAAAACATTCAGTACTTC. Translated, it gives CASSLGGGTSTKNIQYF.

The chain couples TRBV7-8 to TRBJ2-7; no definite D call. CDR3 size: 13 residues. Germline V gene data show CDR1 as SGHVS and CDR2 as FQNEAQ. The V gene lost 1 base and the J gene lost 3 bases, with 7 bases spanning the gap. CDR3 DNA: TGTGCCAGCAGCTTAGTTGAGTTCTACGAGCAGTACTTC. This sequence encodes CASSLVEFYEQYF.

The chain carries TRBV29-1 and TRBJ2-5, with D possibly matching TRBD1 (6 bases). The CDR3 loop spans 15 amino acids. V was shortened by 2 bases and J by 3 bases, with 16 bases between the two germline ends. Per germline, CDR1 SQVTM and CDR2 ANQGSEA. The DNA for the CDR3 is TGCAGCGTTGAACCCCGGGACAACGACAAAGAGACCCAGTACTTC. Its translation: CSVEPRDNDKETQYF.

The chain is built from TRBV28 and TRBJ1-2, with 7 bases lining up with TRBD1. Trimming removed 5 bases from V and 7 bases from J; junction bases left unmatched: 13. Germline V gene lookup returns CDR1 MDHEN and CDR2 SYDVKM. The CDR3 totals 15 residues. CDR3 sequence (DNA): TGTGCCAGCAGTACCCCTAGGACAGGTCCTCTTGGCTACACCTTC. Protein sequence: CASSTPRTGPLGYTF.

The V gene is TRBV6-5, the J gene TRBJ1-2; D might be TRBD1 (5 bases). Between the trimmed V and J ends, which lost 5 bases and 0 bases, there was a span of 13 bases. There are 15 residues in the CDR3. The germline CDR1 and CDR2 sequences are MNHEY and SVGAGI. CDR3 loop: CASSPTGRANYGYTF. The CDR3 nucleotides are TGTGCCAGCAGTCCCACAGGCAGAGCTAACTATGGCTACACCTTC.

The rearrangement joins TRBV4-1 to TRBJ2-1; 10 bases map to TRBD1. The germline V gene encodes CDR1 MGHRA and CDR2 YSYEKL. Losses at the gene ends were 5 bases for V and 6 bases for J; bases not matched to a gene: 13. The CDR3 loop spans 17 amino acids. The CDR3 coding sequence is TGCGCCAGCAGCTTCCCGATCCGGGACAGGGGCTCCAATGAGCAGTTCTTC. This translates into CASSFPIRDRGSNEQFF.

The V call is TRBV28, the J call TRBJ2-7; a weak D match, TRBD1 (6 bases). Germline V CDR1 and CDR2: MDHEN, SYDVKM. The ends were cut back, 5 bases at V and 2 bases at J, with 10 bases in the middle. CDR3 length: 13 residues. CDR3 protein: CASSDRITYEQYF. The CDR3 coding sequence is TGTGCCAGCAGTGACAGGATCACCTACGAGCAGTACTTC.

In this sample, this clone turned up once. The V and J genes are TRBV2 and TRBJ1-3; maybe TRBD1 (5 bases). V was clipped by 6 bases and J by 3 bases, with 9 bases between them. This CDR3 contains 13 residues. CDR1 and CDR2 from the germline V gene are SNHLY and FYNNEI. CDR3 protein: CASREGNGNTIYF. CDR3 nucleotides: TGTGCCAGCAGGGAGGGGAATGGAAACACCATATATTTT.

This rearrangement joins TRBV15 to TRBJ2-7, with D maybe TRBD1 (7 bases). The CDR3 runs to 14 residues. CDR1 is LNHNV and CDR2 is YYDKDF in the germline V gene (reference sequence). Deletions cut 6 bases from V and 7 bases from J, with 19 bases between. CDR3 sequence (DNA): TGTGCCACCAGTAGCGGTGACAGGGTAGGAGAGCAGTACTTC. Translated: CATSSGDRVGEQYF.

This chain links TRBV11-1 with TRBJ2-3; D is perhaps TRBD2 (5 bases). The V end lost 4 bases, the J end lost 0 bases, and 8 bases lay between the germline ends. The CDR3 covers 14 residues. Germline V gene sequence: CDR1 SGHAT, CDR2 FQDESV (reference sequence). The CDR3 loop is CASSSPGSTDTQYF. The CDR3, as DNA: TGTGCCAGCAGCTCTCCGGGGAGCACAGATACGCAGTATTTT.